This T cell receptor beta chain appears in the sequencing data of a study of post-analysis software for immune sequencing data (dated by TCRdb to 2014 to 2015). Regarding the study in general: Relapsing-remitting, secondary progressive and progressive-relapsing multiple sclerosis were recorded as disease courses, and subtype annotation was lacking for some patients. The multiple sclerosis patient repertoires were compared with approximately 11 previously published healthy control repertoires from donors aged about 6 to 26 years. A subset of samples was prepared in parallel using single-end sample barcoding, then pooled and co-amplified after Illumina adapter ligation. Results the study describes overall, beyond this receptor: Direct clustering with F measure showed strong co-clustering of samples prepared in the same batch, prompting a batch-effect correction. The control group was slightly older than the multiple sclerosis patient group. Patients showed significantly higher frequencies than controls for a handful of TRBV segments, among them TRBV5-6, TRBV5-1 and TRBV20-1. Multiple sclerosis patients had significantly lower normalized Chao1 diversity than controls, a result that suggests substantial peripheral T-cell clonal expansion.

Library creation used PCR. Sequenced on an Illumina HiSeq 2500. Unique molecular identifiers were incorporated into TCR beta cDNA libraries to reduce PCR and sequencing biases. Per 1 to 10 million input T cells, roughly 0.5 million cDNA molecules were obtained, such that each molecule approximated one T cell. The patient libraries were prepared and sequenced with the same protocol used for the earlier healthy control dataset. Samples belonging to the same batch were prepared together, multiplexed and sequenced on a shared HiSeq lane. Per the authors' processing: MIGEC handled the raw barcoded reads, throwing out single-read molecular identifier groups before consensus assembly and CDR3 extraction. Clonotype tables were post-analysed with VDJtools, normalizing diversity by down-sampling all datasets to the smallest sample size. In repertoire overlap clustering, CDR3 amino acid sequences, but not nucleotide sequences, were matched to correct batch-related cross-sample contamination. Using fastp at Q25 and MiXCR, TCRdb reprocessed the public reads and kept productive beta chains. Each CDR3 protein gets just one entry, which takes the most common genes and DNA from the rows behind it. The V and J calls and clone size are TCRdb's, not the authors'. Across this sample there are around 710,000 distinct CDR3 sequences, with approximately 44% seen only once. The top ten clones comprise over 4.5% of the sample.

Looking up the germline V gene (reference sequence) yields CDR1 LGHDT and CDR2 YNNKEL. The CDR3 runs 17 amino acids, cysteine and phenylalanine included. Solely the CDR3 DNA is kept, with 51 bases framed from the first base. To demonstrate the VDJtools post-analysis software, the study profiled TCR beta repertoires from the peripheral blood of around 13 young patients with multiple sclerosis. Multiple sclerosis patients were children and adolescents aged roughly 6 to 17 years. Details on this clonotype: Its antigen is currently not known. Within one base of it there is no much larger clone, and no base qualities were kept.

The specimen sequenced was blood. This receptor chain uses TRBV3-1 and TRBJ2-7, and TRBD2 aligns with 10 junction nucleotides. The J call may be wrong; the DNA end is better matched by TRBJ2-5. The sequence was collected from a girl under 18 with multiple sclerosis. The CDR3 reads CASSLLTPLAGRETQYF. Here is the DNA: TGTGCCAGCAGCCTCCTAACGCCACTAGCGGGAAGAGAGACCCAGTACTTC.